Listed below are T cell receptor beta chains from one sample, sequenced in a study of shared clonotypes between healthy human individuals. Assay used: immunoSEQ multiplex PCR; TCRdb lists only in-frame clones, some missing. Of roughly 2 million clones in the sample, roughly 95% were seen once. Source material: naive CD4+ T cells sorted from blood. Receptors were obtained from a man aged 18 to 35 in good health. Both conserved end residues are part of each CDR3. The D gene is left open where the match is weak. Only some rows state a clone size, as once, few, many or a class for expanded clones.

D gene	V gene	J gene	clone size	CDR3 protein	CDR3 DNA
.	TRBV18	TRBJ1-5	.	CASSPGQTQPQHF	TGTGCCAGCTCACCAGGACAGACTCAGCCCCAGCATTTT
TRBD1	TRBV10-3	TRBJ2-5	.	CAIRKTGLVETQYF	TGTGCCATCAGGAAGACAGGGTTAGTGGAGACCCAGTACTTC
TRBD1	TRBV4-1	TRBJ2-6	.	CASSQKTTGGAGANVLTF	TGCGCCAGCAGCCAGAAGACGACAGGGGGCGCGGGGGCCAACGTCCTGACTTTC
.	TRBV11-2	TRBJ2-5	few	CASSSGSHGETQYF	TGCGCCAGCAGCTCAGGGAGTCACGGCGAGACCCAGTACTTC
.	TRBV5-4	TRBJ1-1	.	CASSPPLGVNTEAFF	TGTGCCAGCAGCCCCCCCCTGGGGGTGAACACTGAAGCTTTCTTT
.	TRBV4-3	TRBJ1-2	.	CASSQGRGGLDGYTF	TGCGCCAGCAGCCAAGGAAGGGGGGGGCTCGATGGCTACACCTTC
.	TRBV7-3	TRBJ2-7	.	CASSFTELSEQYF	TGTGCCAGCAGCTTCACGGAGCTCTCCGAGCAGTACTTC
.	TRBV6-5	TRBJ2-2	.	CASSSVQRTGELFF	TGTGCCAGCAGTTCCGTACAGAGGACCGGGGAGCTGTTTTTT
TRBD2	TRBV19	TRBJ2-2	once	CASSNLAGGELFF	TGTGCCAGTAGTAACCTAGCGGGAGGGGAGCTGTTTTTT
.	TRBV13	TRBJ1-5	.	CASSSRGSEAQHF	TGTGCCAGCAGCTCTCGGGGATCAGAGGCCCAGCATTTT
.	TRBV30	TRBJ1-5	.	CAWSDLRGNQPQHF	TGTGCCTGGAGTGACTTAAGGGGCAATCAGCCCCAGCATTTT
TRBD2	TRBV5-1	TRBJ2-1	.	CASSLFGSSGQRLEQFF	TGCGCCAGCAGCTTGTTCGGGTCTAGCGGACAACGGTTGGAGCAGTTCTTC
.	TRBV19	TRBJ1-6	.	CASRGRGDSPLHF	TGTGCCAGTAGGGGCAGGGGTGATTCACCCCTCCACTTT
.	TRBV7-9	TRBJ2-3	.	CASSRLVPASTDTQYF	TGTGCCAGCAGCCGGCTAGTGCCCGCTAGCACAGATACGCAGTATTTT
.	TRBV5-4	TRBJ1-1	.	CASSLERDTEAFF	TGTGCCAGCAGCTTGGAGAGGGACACTGAAGCTTTCTTT
TRBD1	TRBV14	TRBJ2-2	once	CASSLDRGRVTGELFF	TGTGCCAGCAGCCTCGACAGGGGGAGAGTAACCGGGGAGCTGTTTTTT
TRBD2	TRBV7-9	TRBJ2-1	.	CASSPTAGRGEQFF	TGTGCCAGCAGCCCCACGGCCGGGAGGGGCGAGCAGTTCTTC
TRBD1	TRBV5-1	TRBJ2-7	.	CASSFTGGVDEQYF	TGCGCCAGCAGCTTCACAGGGGGCGTGGATGAGCAGTACTTC
TRBD1	TRBV5-1	TRBJ2-5	.	CASNYRGVGETQYF	TGCGCCAGCAATTACAGGGGGGTCGGAGAGACCCAGTACTTC
.	TRBV4-2	TRBJ1-2	.	CASSQQTQANYGYTF	TGTGCCAGCAGCCAACAGACACAAGCTAACTATGGCTACACCTTC
.	TRBV20-1	TRBJ2-1	.	CSAVRGTEQFF	TGCAGTGCTGTAAGGGGGACTGAGCAGTTCTTC
TRBD2	TRBV7-2	TRBJ2-3	.	CASSSTRSGSRPDTQYF	TGTGCCAGCAGCTCTACTCGTAGCGGGAGTCGGCCAGATACGCAGTATTTT
.	TRBV6-5	TRBJ2-1	.	CASSATTSYNEQFF	TGTGCCAGCAGTGCAACTACGTCCTACAATGAGCAGTTCTTC
.	TRBV5-1	TRBJ1-1	.	CASSLAVATGNTEAFF	TGCGCCAGCAGCTTGGCCGTAGCGACAGGCAACACTGAAGCTTTCTTT
.	TRBV16	TRBJ1-3	few	CASSQSPFGGNTIYF	TGTGCCAGCAGCCAATCGCCTTTCGGAGGAAACACCATATATTTT